The present T cell receptor (beta chain) was sequenced within a study of OX40 agonist ivuxolimab in advanced cancers. The V gene's germline CDR1 is SGHRS and CDR2 YFSETQ. The CDR3 is 15 amino acids. V dropped 5 bases and J dropped 3; count of bases not matched to a gene: 9. The repertoire was sequenced with immunoSEQ multiplex PCR; TCRdb's copy has only in-frame clones and lacks some. The sample carries fewer than 65,000 clones, 70% to 90% recorded once. V usage is TRBV5-1 and J usage is TRBJ1-2; TRBD1 matches at 8 bases. The specimen comprised CD4+ or CD8+ T cells sorted from blood, sampled in a trial of the OX40 agonist ivuxolimab. The origin of this receptor is an adult with an advanced solid tumor such as melanoma, head and neck, liver or kidney cancer. Written as DNA, the CDR3 is TGCGCCAGCAGGTTGACAGGGGCCTTTTACTATGGCTACACCTTC. Translated, it gives CASRLTGAFYYGYTF.